This T cell receptor (beta chain) was found in a study of blood T cell repertoires in COVID-19. Study information: Sites across the United States, Italy and Spain contributed samples from acute and convalescent COVID-19. Sources were T cells, B-cell-depleted T cells, or PBMCs; the material itself was cDNA or gDNA.

Original analysis: Amplified reference gene primers provided the basis for estimating nucleated cell counts. Data came from immunoSEQ multiplex PCR; TCRdb stores just in-frame clones and leaves some out. That table supplies the V and J calls and clone size; D and trimming were determined from the DNA. The sample contains approximately 260,000 clones, 84% of which appear only once. Sequencing was performed on peripheral blood. The sequence was obtained from a human donor in a cohort sampled during active COVID-19.

The CDR3 DNA follows: TGTGCCAGCAGCGCCTCCTTAGCGGGGGGGCAAGAGACCCAGTACTTC. It codes for CASSASLAGGQETQYF. V gene TRBV9 combines with J gene TRBJ2-5, with TRBD2 matching over 11 bases. Germline CDR1 is SGDLS and CDR2 is YYNGEE. The V gene end was trimmed by 3 bases and the J gene end by 2 bases; junction bases not matched to a gene: 6. The CDR3 has 16 residues.